This TCR beta chain was documented in a study of blood T cell repertoires in COVID-19. Study-level information: Sources were T cells, B-cell-depleted T cells, or PBMCs; the material itself was cDNA or gDNA.

Source study methods: Reference gene primer amplification in the assay estimated nucleated cell counts. The protocol was immunoSEQ multiplex PCR, while the TCRdb copy is restricted to in-frame clones and leaves out a portion. V and J calls and clone size follow that table, whereas D and trimming were derived from the DNA. The sample holds tens of thousands of clones; about 85% are singletons and the top ten take about 31%. The CDR3 loop spans 16 amino acids. Germline CDR1 and CDR2: MNHEY and SMNVEV (reference sequence). V shed 5 bases and J shed 4 bases, with 17 bases lying between them. The specimen sequenced was peripheral blood. This TCR was sampled from a woman of 80 years or more with acute or convalescent COVID-19. The chain couples TRBV27 to TRBJ2-2; unclear D gene. CDR3 nucleotides: TGTGCCAGCAGTCCCCTCGCCTGGCGAGGCACCGGGGAGCTGTTTTTT. The encoded protein is CASSPLAWRGTGELFF.